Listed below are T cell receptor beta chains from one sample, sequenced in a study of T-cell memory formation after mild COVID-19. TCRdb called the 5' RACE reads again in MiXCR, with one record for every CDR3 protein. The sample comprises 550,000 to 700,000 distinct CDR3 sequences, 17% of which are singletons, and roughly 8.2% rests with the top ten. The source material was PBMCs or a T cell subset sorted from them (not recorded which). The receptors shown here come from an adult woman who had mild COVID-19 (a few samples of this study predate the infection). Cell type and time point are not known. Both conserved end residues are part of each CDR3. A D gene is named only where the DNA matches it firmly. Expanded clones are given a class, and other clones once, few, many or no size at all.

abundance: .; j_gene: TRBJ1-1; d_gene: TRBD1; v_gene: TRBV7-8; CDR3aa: CASSPMGQLNTEAFF; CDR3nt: TGTGCCAGCAGTCCAATGGGACAGTTAAACACTGAAGCTTTCTTT
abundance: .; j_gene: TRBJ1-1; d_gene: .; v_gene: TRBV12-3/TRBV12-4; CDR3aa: CATRGLNTEAFF; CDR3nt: TGTGCCACTCGGGGCCTGAACACTGAAGCTTTCTTT
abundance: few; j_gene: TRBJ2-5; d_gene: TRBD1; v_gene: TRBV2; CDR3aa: CASSFPGTGGSQETQYF; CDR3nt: TGTGCCAGCAGTTTCCCTGGGACAGGGGGTTCCCAAGAGACCCAGTACTTC
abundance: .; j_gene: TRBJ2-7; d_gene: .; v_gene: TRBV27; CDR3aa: CASSLSRTPPGEQYF; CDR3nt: TGTGCCAGCAGTTTATCGCGGACCCCTCCCGGGGAGCAGTACTTC
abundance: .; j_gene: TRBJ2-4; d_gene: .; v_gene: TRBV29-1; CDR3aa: CSVVGGWTKNIQYF; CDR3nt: TGCAGCGTTGTGGGGGGCTGGACCAAAAACATTCAGTACTTC
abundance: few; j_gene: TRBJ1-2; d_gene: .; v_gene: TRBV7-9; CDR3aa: CASSSPTGPVDGYTF; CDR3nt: TGTGCCAGCAGCTCCCCTACAGGGCCGGTGGATGGCTACACCTTC
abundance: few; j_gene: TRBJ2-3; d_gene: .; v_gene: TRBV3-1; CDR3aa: CASSLPSVSTDTQYF; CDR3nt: TGTGCCAGCAGCCTTCCTAGCGTTAGCACAGATACGCAGTATTTT
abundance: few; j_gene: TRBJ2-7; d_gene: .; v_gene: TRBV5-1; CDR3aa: CASSLTFSYEQYF; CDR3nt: TGCGCCAGCAGCTTGACATTCTCCTACGAGCAGTACTTC
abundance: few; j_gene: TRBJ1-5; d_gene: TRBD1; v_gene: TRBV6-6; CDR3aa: CASSYTDRVNQPQHF; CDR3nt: TGTGCCAGCAGTTACACCGACAGGGTCAATCAGCCCCAGCATTTT
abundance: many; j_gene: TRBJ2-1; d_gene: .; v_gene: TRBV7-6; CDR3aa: CASSSGGIWRSYNEQFF; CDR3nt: TGTGCCAGCAGCTCCGGGGGTATATGGAGGTCCTACAATGAGCAGTTCTTC
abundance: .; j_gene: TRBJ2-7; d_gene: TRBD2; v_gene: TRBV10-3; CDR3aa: CAISDRLAGGLVYEQYF; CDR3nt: TGTGCCATCAGTGACCGGCTAGCGGGGGGGTTAGTCTACGAGCAGTACTTC
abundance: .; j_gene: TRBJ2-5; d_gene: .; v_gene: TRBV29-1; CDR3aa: CSVRDTLLQYF; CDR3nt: TGCAGCGTCCGGGACACCCTGCTCCAGTACTTC
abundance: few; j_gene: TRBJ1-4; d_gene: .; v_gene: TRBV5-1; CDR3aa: CASSLAEGATNEKLFF; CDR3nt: TGCGCCAGCAGCTTGGCCGAAGGTGCAACTAATGAAAAACTGTTTTTT
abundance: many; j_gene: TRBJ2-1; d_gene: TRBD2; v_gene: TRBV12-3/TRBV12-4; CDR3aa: CASSQGLAGVNEQFF; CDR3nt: TGTGCCAGCAGCCAAGGACTAGCGGGAGTTAATGAGCAGTTCTTC
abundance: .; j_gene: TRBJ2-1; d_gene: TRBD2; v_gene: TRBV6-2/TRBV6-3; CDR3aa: CASSRSSGRGFNEQFF; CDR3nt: TGTGCCAGCAGTCGAAGTAGCGGGAGGGGCTTCAATGAGCAGTTCTTC
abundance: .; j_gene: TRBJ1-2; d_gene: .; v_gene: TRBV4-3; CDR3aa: CASSQDPPGTYGYTF; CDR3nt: TGCGCCAGCAGCCAAGATCCCCCAGGTACCTATGGCTACACCTTC
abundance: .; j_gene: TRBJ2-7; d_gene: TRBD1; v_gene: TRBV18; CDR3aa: CASSPRTGVGSNEQYF; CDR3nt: TGTGCCAGCTCACCACGGACAGGGGTGGGCTCGAACGAGCAGTACTTC
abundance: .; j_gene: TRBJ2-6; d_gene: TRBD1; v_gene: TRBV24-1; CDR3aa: CATSAYGTGSSGANVLTF; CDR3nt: TGTGCCACCAGTGCCTACGGGACAGGGTCTTCTGGGGCCAACGTCCTGACTTTC
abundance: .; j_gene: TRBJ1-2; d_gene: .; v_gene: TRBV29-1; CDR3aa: CSVVVGYGNGYTF; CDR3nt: TGCAGCGTTGTAGTCGGATATGGTAACGGCTACACCTTC
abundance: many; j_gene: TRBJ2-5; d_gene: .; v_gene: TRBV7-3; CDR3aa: CASSLGLRETQYF; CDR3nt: TGTGCCAGCAGCCTTGGACTACGGGAGACCCAGTACTTC
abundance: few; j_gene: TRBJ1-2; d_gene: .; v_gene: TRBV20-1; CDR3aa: CSARPQDSGGSYGYTF; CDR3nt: TGCAGTGCTAGACCTCAGGACAGTGGGGGATCTTATGGCTACACCTTC
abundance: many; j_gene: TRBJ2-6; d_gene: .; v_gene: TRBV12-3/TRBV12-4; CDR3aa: CASSSRGSGANVLTF; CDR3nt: TGTGCCAGCAGTTCCAGGGGATCTGGGGCCAACGTCCTGACTTTC
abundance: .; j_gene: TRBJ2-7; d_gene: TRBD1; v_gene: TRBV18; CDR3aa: CASQKTGEHEQYF; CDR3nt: TGTGCCAGCCAAAAGACAGGGGAGCACGAGCAGTACTTC
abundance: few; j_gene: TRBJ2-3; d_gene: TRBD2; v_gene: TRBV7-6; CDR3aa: CASSFVGGGLTDTQYF; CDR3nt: TGTGCCAGCAGCTTCGTGGGCGGGGGGCTCACAGATACGCAGTATTTT
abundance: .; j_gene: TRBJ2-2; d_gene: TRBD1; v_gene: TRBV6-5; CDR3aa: CASLRGRTGATGELFF; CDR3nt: TGTGCCAGCTTAAGGGGGCGGACAGGGGCCACCGGGGAGCTGTTTTTT
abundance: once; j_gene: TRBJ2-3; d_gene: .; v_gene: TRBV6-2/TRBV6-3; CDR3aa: CASSPRGVVPALSAQYF; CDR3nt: TGTGCCAGCAGTCCGCGAGGGGTCGTGCCGGCCTTGAGTGCGCAGTATTTT
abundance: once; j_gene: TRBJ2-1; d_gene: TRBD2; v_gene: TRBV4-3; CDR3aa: CASSRGPAGDEQFF; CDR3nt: TGCGCCAGCAGCCGGGGCCCGGCGGGGGATGAGCAGTTCTTC
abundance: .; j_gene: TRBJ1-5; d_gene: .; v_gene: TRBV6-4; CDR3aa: CASSDRVGQPQHF; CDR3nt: TGTGCCAGCAGTGACAGGGTGGGTCAGCCCCAGCATTTT
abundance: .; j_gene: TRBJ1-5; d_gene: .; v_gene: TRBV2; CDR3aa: CASSDRVFQPQHF; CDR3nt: TGTGCCAGCAGTGACAGGGTTTTTCAGCCCCAGCATTTT
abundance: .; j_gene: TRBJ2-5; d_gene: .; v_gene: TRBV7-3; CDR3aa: CASSPGTLEWTQYF; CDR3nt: TGTGCCAGCAGCCCCGGGACCCTGGAGTGGACCCAGTACTTC
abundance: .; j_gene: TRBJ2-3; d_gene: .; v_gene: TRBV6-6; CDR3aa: CASSYWGERDTQYF; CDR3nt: TGTGCCAGCAGTTACTGGGGCGAGCGGGATACGCAGTATTTT
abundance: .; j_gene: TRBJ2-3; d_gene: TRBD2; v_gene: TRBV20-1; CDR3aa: CSAPRRRGSTDTQYF; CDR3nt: TGCAGTGCCCCCCGTAGGCGGGGGAGCACAGATACGCAGTATTTT
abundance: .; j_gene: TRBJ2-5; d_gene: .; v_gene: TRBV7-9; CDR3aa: CASSLVGGAPDLETQYF; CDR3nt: TGTGCCAGCAGCTTAGTGGGGGGGGCCCCCGACCTGGAGACCCAGTACTTC
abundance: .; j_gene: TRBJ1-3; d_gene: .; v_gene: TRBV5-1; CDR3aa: CASSPGGRLFSGNTIYF; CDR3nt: TGCGCCAGCAGCCCTGGAGGACGTCTTTTCTCTGGAAACACCATATATTTT
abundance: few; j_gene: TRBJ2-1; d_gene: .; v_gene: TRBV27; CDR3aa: CASSFAPRHDHNEQFF; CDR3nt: TGTGCCAGCAGTTTCGCGCCTAGGCATGACCACAATGAGCAGTTCTTC
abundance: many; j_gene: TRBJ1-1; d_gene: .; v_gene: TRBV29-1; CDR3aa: CSVVWGIEAFF; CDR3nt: TGCAGCGTTGTTTGGGGGATCGAAGCTTTCTTT
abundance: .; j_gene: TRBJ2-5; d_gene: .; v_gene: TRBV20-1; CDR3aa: CSASRPATQETQYF; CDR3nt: TGCAGTGCTAGTCGACCGGCAACCCAAGAGACCCAGTACTTC
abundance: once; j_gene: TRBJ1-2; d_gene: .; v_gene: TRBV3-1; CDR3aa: CASSQIDGGSIYGYTF; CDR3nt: TGTGCCAGCAGCCAAATCGACGGGGGCTCGATCTATGGCTACACCTTC
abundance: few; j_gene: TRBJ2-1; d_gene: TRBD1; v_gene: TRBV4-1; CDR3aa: CASSQEGQRDNEQFF; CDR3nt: TGCGCCAGCAGCCAAGAGGGACAGCGTGACAATGAGCAGTTCTTC